The next 8 T cell receptor beta chains were all read from a single sample in a study of cytomegalovirus exposure and HLA in healthy donors. 60 Vbeta and 13 Jbeta primers were used in PCR. Using immunoSEQ multiplex PCR, the repertoire was profiled, and TCRdb retains in-frame clones only, with some absent. The sample has 150,000 to 200,000 clones. Sequencing was carried out using PBMCs. These receptors all stem from a man aged 25-40 years in good health and CMV-seronegative.

The chain has TRBV19 and TRBJ1-1; D remains unclear. Germline-derived CDR1 and CDR2 are LNHDA and SQIVND (reference sequence). CDR3 length: 15 residues. V was trimmed by 3 bases and J by 1 base, leaving 12 bases between them. Here the CDR3 DNA reads TGTGCCAGTAGTATTTTGGCGGGGAAGAACACTGAAGCTTTCTTT. As protein: CASSILAGKNTEAFF.

V and J are TRBV21-1 and TRBJ1-2; whether TRBD1, the table's D call, matches the DNA was not checked. TRBV21-1 is annotated as a pseudogene. The CDR3 is 16 residues long. CDR3 residues: CASRRDRGRGEYGYTF. CDR3 DNA: TGTGCCAGCAGACGGGACAGGGGGCGAGGTGAGTATGGCTACACCTTC.

This chain links TRBV30 with TRBJ1-2; D remains ambiguous. The V and J ends lost 4 bases and 4 bases respectively, with 19 bases between them. This CDR3 region has 15 residues. CDR1 is GTSNPN and CDR2 is SVGIG in the germline V gene (reference sequence). CDR3 sequence reads: CAWNPRPFSGYGYTF. DNA of the CDR3: TGTGCCTGGAATCCTCGACCTTTTTCGGGCTATGGCTACACCTTC.

Note on this clone: Other nucleotide sequences in the sample specify the same CDR3. The genes are TRBV19 and TRBJ1-5, with a tentative D call TRBD1 (5 bases). Trimming took 5 bases from V and 0 from J, leaving 5 bases between them. The CDR3 is made up of 13 amino acids. Germline lookup yields CDR1 LNHDA and CDR2 SQIVND (reference sequence). CDR3 nucleotides: TGTGCCAGTAGTCAGGGTAGCAATCAGCCCCAGCATTTT. Protein product: CASSQGSNQPQHF.

The CDR3 here is CASGLEKPSGRVSYNEQFF. The CDR3 bases are TGTGCTAGTGGTTTGGAAAAGCCTAGCGGGAGGGTCTCCTACAATGAGCAGTTCTTC. The rearrangement joins TRBV12-5 to TRBJ2-1; 12 bases fit TRBD2. Germline CDR1 and CDR2: LGHNT and FRNRAP. Trimming cost V 1 base and J 0 bases; bases outside gene matches: 7. The CDR3 sequence is 19 residues long.

V gene TRBV30 combines with J gene TRBJ2-5; D is perhaps TRBD1 (6 bases). Judging by the DNA end, TRBJ2-7 fits better; the J call may be wrong. CDR3 length: 17 amino acids. Germline CDR1 and CDR2: GTSNPN and SVGIG (reference sequence). The CDR3 loop is CAWTPPFDRQGWYEQYF. The CDR3 bases are TGTGCCTGGACACCTCCCTTCGACAGGCAGGGATGGTACGAGCAGTACTTC.

The chain employs TRBV6-4 and TRBJ2-1, with D maybe TRBD2 (6 bases). The CDR3 spans 15 residues. V lost 6 bases to trimming and J lost 2 bases, with 14 bases between them. In germline, CDR1 is MRHNA, CDR2 SNTAGT. CDR3 sequence: CASSDGTGTYNEQFF. The CDR3 DNA follows: TGTGCCAGCAGCGATGGGACTGGAACCTACAATGAGCAGTTCTTC.

The gene calls are TRBV5-1 and TRBJ1-3; 9 nucleotides line up with TRBD1. The J segment lost 1 base and the V segment lost 7 bases, leaving 12 bases of the junction unmatched. Germline CDR1 is SGHRS and CDR2 is YFSETQ. This CDR3 is 17 amino acids long. The CDR3 DNA reads TGCGCCAGCTCGCTTACAGGGGGCGAATATTCTGGAAACACCATATATTTT. This gives the protein CASSLTGGEYSGNTIYF.